This TCR beta chain originates from a study of blood T cell repertoires in COVID-19. Germline assignment: CDR1 SGHNT and CDR2 YENEEA. The V gene end was trimmed by 5 bases and the J gene end by 9 bases; junction bases not matched to a gene: 10. The CDR3 consists of 14 residues. In its sample, this clone was seen once. Only in-frame clones appear in the TCRdb table, and some are missing; sequencing was by immunoSEQ multiplex PCR. Here the sample spans tens of thousands of clones, 88% being singletons. Sequencing was done on a sample of peripheral blood. V and J are TRBV11-3 and TRBJ2-1, with 7 bases lining up with TRBD1. The sequence derives from a woman aged 60-75 years with COVID-19, enrolled during active disease. DNA for the CDR3: TGTGCCAGCAGCCCAAGGGACAGCCCAGTTGAGCAGTTCTTC. Protein product: CASSPRDSPVEQFF.